These 14 T cell receptor beta chains came from one sample sequenced in a study of beta chain features in type 1 diabetes. Every isolated RNA sample was fully reverse transcribed, so sequencing captured expressed TCRB transcripts. Assay: immunoSEQ multiplex PCR; the TCRdb copy retains only in-frame clones and omits some. The sample contains around 250,000 clones, around 24% of which appear only once. Points from the study as a whole: TCRB CDR3s from Type 1 diabetes patients were moderately but significantly shorter in all four CD4+ subsets.

These TCRs' antigens remain unknown. The sequenced material came from naive CD4+ T cells from blood. These TCRs come from a woman aged 25 to 39 with type 1 diabetes.

The chain recombines TRBV30 with TRBJ1-4, with unresolved D. This CDR3 comprises 12 residues. Trimming left V 3 bases short and J 4 bases short, with 6 bases between. Per the germline V gene, CDR1 is GTSNPN and CDR2 is SVGIG (reference sequence). CDR3 sequence (DNA): TGTGCCTGGAGCTCGTATAATGAAAAACTGTTTTTT. The encoded protein is CAWSSYNEKLFF.

The chain joins TRBV30 to TRBJ1-4, with TRBD1 as a possible D gene (6 bases). The V and J ends lost 4 bases and 8 bases respectively, with 11 bases between them. Germline V gene data show CDR1 as GTSNPN and CDR2 as SVGIG (reference sequence). This CDR3 spans 12 amino acids. This CDR3 reads CAWNRVSEKLFF. CDR3 DNA sequence: TGTGCCTGGAACAGGGTTAGCGAAAAACTGTTTTTT.

The sample holds a few counts of this clone. V gene TRBV30 combines with J gene TRBJ1-2, with D unresolved. Trimming removed 5 bases from V and 4 bases from J, with 8 bases in between. This CDR3 has 11 amino acids. Germline CDR1 and CDR2: GTSNPN and SVGIG (reference sequence). The chain's CDR3 is CAWHKFYGYTF. CDR3 coding DNA: TGTGCCTGGCACAAATTCTATGGCTACACCTTC.

This clone was recorded a few times. The CDR3 protein is CATSRDAGRRNQPQHF. The CDR3 DNA is TGTGCCACCAGCAGAGATGCGGGGAGGAGGAATCAGCCCCAGCATTTT. The chain couples TRBV15 to TRBJ1-5; unclear D gene. Trimming cost V 0 bases and J 4 bases, with 13 bases left between them. This CDR3 region has 16 residues. The germline gives CDR1 LNHNV, CDR2 YYDKDF (reference sequence). Variable domain in full (rest from reference TRBV15 and TRBJ1-5): DAMVIQNPRYQVTQFGKPVTLSCSQTLNHNVMYWYQQKSSQAPKLLFHYYDKDFNNEADTPDNFQSRRPNTSFCFLDIRSPGLGDTAMYLCATSRDAGRRNQPQHFGDGTRLSIL.

CDR3 bases: TGCGCCAGCAGCTTGACGAACTCGAACACTGAAGCTTTCTTT. Translating gives CASSLTNSNTEAFF. The chain recombines TRBV5-1 with TRBJ1-1; D call uncertain. Germline CDR1 SGHRS, CDR2 YFSETQ. V gave up 1 base and J gave up 1 base, with 8 bases separating them. The CDR3 has 14 amino acids.

This clone appeared a few times. The chain joins TRBV27 to TRBJ2-7; tentatively, D is TRBD2 (5 bases). The V gene's germline CDR1 is MNHEY and CDR2 SMNVEV (reference sequence). The V end lost 6 bases, the J end lost 5 bases, and 14 bases lay between the germline ends. This CDR3 is built from 13 residues. CDR3: CASRLTKFDEQYF. DNA for the CDR3: TGTGCCAGCAGACTGACTAAATTCGACGAGCAGTACTTC.

The chain joins TRBV29-1 to TRBJ1-2; 8 bases agree with TRBD1. Unmatched junction bases numbered 7, after V lost 4 bases and J lost 3 bases. This CDR3 comprises 14 residues. Germline V gives CDR1 SQVTM, CDR2 ANQGSEA. The CDR3 protein is CSVVTGQDYYGYTF. In DNA form, the CDR3 reads TGCAGCGTTGTAACGGGACAGGATTACTATGGCTACACCTTC.

This clone was found a few times. The chain carries TRBV6-1 and TRBJ2-2; maybe TRBD1 (5 bases). V dropped 3 bases and J dropped 1 base, with 9 bases sitting between them. This CDR3 region has 15 residues. Germline V gives CDR1 MNHNS, CDR2 SASEGT. CDR3 protein: CASSEGLGNTGELFF. The CDR3 bases are TGTGCCAGCAGTGAGGGGCTAGGGAACACCGGGGAGCTGTTTTTT.

This clone was seen a few times. The V call is TRBV11-1, the J call TRBJ2-7; TRBD1 agrees at 7 bases. Per germline, CDR1 SGHAT and CDR2 FQDESV (reference sequence). The CDR3 contains 14 residues. V lost 9 bases and J lost 0; bases outside the gene matches: 8. For the CDR3, the DNA is TGTGCCAGTAAAAATTGGGACAGCTCCTACGAGCAGTACTTC. It codes for CASKNWDSSYEQYF.

This clone was counted between two and nine times. This chain joins TRBV19 and TRBJ1-2; TRBD1 is a possible D gene (5 bases). The CDR3 consists of 14 residues. The germline V gene encodes CDR1 LNHDA and CDR2 SQIVND (reference sequence). The V end lost 6 bases, the J end lost 4 bases, and 15 bases lay between the germline ends. CDR3 nucleotide sequence: TGTGCCAGTAGAACCGAATACAGGTCCTATGGCTACACCTTC. Its protein is CASRTEYRSYGYTF. The full variable domain, with the rest looked up from reference TRBV19 and TRBJ1-2, is DGGITQSPKYLFRKEGQNVTLSCEQNLNHDAMYWYRQDPGQGLRLIYYSQIVNDFQKGDIAEGYSVSREKKESFPLTVTSAQKNPTAFYLCASRTEYRSYGYTFGSGTRLTVV.

This clone was detected only a few times. The gene calls are TRBV4-1 and TRBJ1-2; tentatively, D is TRBD1 (6 bases). The germline CDR1 and CDR2 sequences are MGHRA and YSYEKL. The CDR3 covers 15 residues. The V gene lost 6 bases and the J gene lost 5 bases, with 19 bases spanning the gap. The CDR3 loop reads CASRRGGGEGYGYTF. In DNA form, the CDR3 reads TGCGCCAGCAGAAGGGGTGGGGGCGAGGGATATGGCTACACCTTC.

This clone was detected only a few times. The chain recombines TRBV6-8 with TRBJ2-7; D is possibly TRBD1 (6 bases). The germline V gene has CDR1 MNHGY and CDR2 SAAAGT. The length of the CDR3 is 14 residues. The V end lost 4 bases, the J end lost 3 bases, and 13 bases lay between the germline ends. CDR3 amino acids: CASSCRTAHYEQYF. In DNA, the CDR3 is TGTGCCAGCAGTTGTAGGACAGCACACTACGAGCAGTACTTC.

The chain joins TRBV7-3 to TRBJ2-1, with TRBD2 matching over 12 bases. The V segment lost 3 bases and the J segment 2 bases; nucleotides outside the gene matches: 11. Per the germline V gene, CDR1 is SGHTA and CDR2 is FQGTGA. The CDR3 covers 19 residues. The CDR3: CASSFQSSGRAGPYNEQFF. The CDR3 DNA sequence: TGTGCCAGCAGCTTCCAGTCTAGCGGGAGGGCCGGTCCCTACAATGAGCAGTTCTTC.

The gene calls are TRBV29-1 and TRBJ2-3, with 11 positions matching TRBD2. This CDR3 is 15 amino acids long. The V and J ends lost 4 bases and 2 bases, in that order; junction bases with no gene match: 5. The V gene's germline CDR1 is SQVTM and CDR2 ANQGSEA. This CDR3 is CSVVGTSGDTDTQYF. Here the CDR3 DNA reads TGCAGCGTTGTTGGGACTAGCGGAGACACAGATACGCAGTATTTT.